Following are 7 T cell receptor beta chains from one sample sequenced in a study of blood T cell repertoires in COVID-19. Clones were read by immunoSEQ multiplex PCR, and TCRdb kept only the in-frame ones, dropping some. The sample includes fewer than 200,000 clones, almost 85% seen only once; the top ten take about 2.5%. The specimen sequenced was peripheral blood. These receptors all stem from a woman older than 75 with COVID-19, enrolled during active disease.

The chain joins TRBV5-1 to TRBJ2-2, with a tentative D call TRBD1 (6 bases). V lost 4 bases, J lost 2 bases, and 15 bases lay in between. The CDR3 contains 16 residues. CDR1 and CDR2 from the germline V gene are SGHRS and YFSETQ. CDR3 bases: TGCGCCAGCAGCCAAACAGGGTACGGAAACACCGGGGAGCTGTTTTTT. Its protein product is CASSQTGYGNTGELFF.

The J gene is TRBJ1-4, the V gene TRBV3-1 (or the pseudogene TRBV3-2); TRBD1 might be the D (5 bases). V was trimmed by 3 bases and J by 7 bases, leaving 12 bases between them. Germline-derived CDR1 and CDR2 are LGHDT and YNNKEL (reference sequence). The CDR3 covers 14 residues. CDR3 DNA: TGTGCCAGCAGCCATTTGGGGAGGGGTGAAAAACTGTTTTTT. Its translation is CASSHLGRGEKLFF.

V gene TRBV5-1 combines with J gene TRBJ2-7; 11 nucleotides align to TRBD2. CDR1 and CDR2 (germline): SGHRS, YFSETQ. The CDR3 extends over 17 amino acids. The junction had 12 bases not matched to a gene; V was cut back by 4 bases and J by 3 bases. The CDR3 DNA reads TGCGCCAGCAGCCCCGGGACTAGCGGACTATATGGCTACGAGCAGTACTTC. Residues: CASSPGTSGLYGYEQYF.

This clone occurred once. The chain has TRBV24-1 and TRBJ2-5, with 8 bases lining up with TRBD1. The CDR3 covers 14 residues. From germline, CDR1 is KGHDR and CDR2 SFDVKD. J was trimmed by 4 bases and V by 4 bases; bases with no gene match: 4. Here the CDR3 DNA reads TGTGCCACCAGTGAGGGGGGACAGGCAGAGACCCAGTACTTC. The encoded protein is CATSEGGQAETQYF.

This clone was observed once. The chain recombines TRBV2 with TRBJ1-4; the match to TRBD1 covers 7 bases. Germline CDR1 and CDR2: SNHLY and FYNNEI. J gave up 8 bases and V 6 bases, and 12 bases lay outside the gene matches. There are 15 residues in the CDR3. CDR3 sequence (DNA): TGTGCCAGCAGAGCCGTCGACAGGGTTGACGAAAAACTGTTTTTT. It is translated as CASRAVDRVDEKLFF.

This clone occurred a few times. The sample carries other DNA sequences with the same CDR3. The V gene is TRBV5-1, the J gene TRBJ2-7, with D tentatively TRBD1 (5 bases). This CDR3 region has 14 residues. Deletions cut 4 bases from V and 2 bases from J, with 13 bases between. Germline values: CDR1 SGHRS, CDR2 YFSETQ. The CDR3 sequence is CASSTTGLAYEQYF. Written as DNA, the CDR3 is TGCGCCAGCAGCACAACAGGTCTCGCCTACGAGCAGTACTTC.

V gene TRBV19 combines with J gene TRBJ1-2; TRBD1 agrees at 7 bases. The CDR3 has 13 residues. The J segment lost 4 bases and the V segment lost 6 bases, leaving 5 bases of the junction unmatched. Per the germline V gene, CDR1 is LNHDA and CDR2 is SQIVND (reference sequence). The CDR3 sequence is CASSGQAIYGYTF. DNA for the CDR3: TGTGCCAGTAGCGGACAGGCCATCTATGGCTACACCTTC.